This TCR beta chain was retrieved from a study of shared clonotypes between healthy human individuals. Study-wide findings and caveats: Sampling used blood alone; tissue repertoires probably differ.

About this clone itself: Its antigen remains unknown.

Authors' methods: As immunoSEQ supplied junction-only sequences (without quality scores), filtering differed. This table comes from immunoSEQ multiplex PCR, and its TCRdb copy is limited to in-frame clones, with some not included. V, J and clone size were drawn from that table, and D and trimming were deduced from the DNA. There are approximately 350,000 clones in the sample; 96% occur only once, and around 0.32% lies in the top ten. HIV-negative, healthy adults without recent acute infections or vaccinations were the donors. The trim removed 0 bases at V and 0 bases at J, leaving 5 bases unmatched. The germline V gene has CDR1 LNHNV and CDR2 YYDKDF (reference sequence). CDR3 length: 17 residues.

The sample was memory CD8+ T cells sorted from blood. Stated subset: CD45RO+ cells pooled with CCR7-negative TemRA cells. J is TRBJ2-1 and V is TRBV15; 7 positions agree with TRBD2. This clonotype was obtained from a man aged 25 to 45 in good health. Written as DNA, the CDR3 is TGTGCCACCAGCAGAGATCTTGGCGGGAGCTCCTACAATGAGCAGTTCTTC. It is translated as CATSRDLGGSSYNEQFF.